This T cell receptor beta chain is from a study of T cell repertoires in cytomegalovirus infection. As for the study in general: Public TCR beta signatures provided an indication of both CMV infection and a matching HLA type.

Using its own MiXCR run on the reads, TCRdb lists one record per CDR3 protein. Seen here are about 230,000 distinct CDR3 sequences, approximately 24% observed once, and the top ten hold roughly 18%. Between the trimmed V and J ends, which lost 0 bases and 0 bases, there was a span of 8 bases. CDR1 and CDR2 (germline): MRHNA, SNTAGT. The CDR3 spans 15 residues. Overall study results and limits: Adding up the frequency of public TCR beta families identified people who carried CMV plus the relevant HLA. Clonotypes of TCR beta that were HLA-C-restricted and CMV-specific dominated the ex vivo response.

This clonotype was recorded a few times. Antigen unknown. The gene calls are TRBV6-4 and TRBJ1-2; no firm D call. Sequencing was done on a sample of CD8+ T cells from PBMCs. The receptor was isolated from a human donor in good health (CMV status not recorded). Some clones in this sample may be carry-over from other donors' samples. The CDR3 coding sequence is TGTGCCAGCAGTGACTCGAGGACGGCTAACTATGGCTACACCTTC. It yields the protein CASSDSRTANYGYTF.